What follows are 24 T cell receptor beta chains derived from one specimen sequenced in a study of blood T cells in healthy people across ages. Through a sample-barcoded 5' primer and a J-beta primer mix, a second PCR was run for about 6 to 11 cycles. TCRdb processed the 5' RACE reads anew with MiXCR; each CDR3 protein has one entry. Seen here are roughly 1,700,000 distinct CDR3 sequences, about 28% observed once, and the top ten hold 7% to 9%. The sample comprised blood. These TCRs come from a young woman in good health.

This chain connects TRBV29-1 to TRBJ1-1; D unclear. CDR1 SQVTM and CDR2 ANQGSEA come from the germline V gene. With 7 bases removed from V and 6 bases from J, the gap between germline ends came to 9 bases. The CDR3 length is 10 residues. The CDR3 spells CSGGDSEAFF. The CDR3 coding sequence is TGCAGCGGGGGAGACTCTGAAGCTTTCTTT.

The gene calls are TRBV20-1 and TRBJ2-7, with D perhaps being TRBD1 or TRBD2 (5 bases each). This CDR3 has 14 amino acids. Trimming took 6 bases from V and 7 from J, leaving 22 bases between them. The germline gives CDR1 DFQATT, CDR2 SNEGSKA (reference sequence). The CDR3 sequence is CSASEPGRSGEQYF. For the CDR3, the DNA is TGCAGTGCAAGCGAGCCGGGACGGAGTGGGGAGCAGTACTTC.

This clonotype showed up many times. The chain has TRBV9 and TRBJ2-7; 12 bases align to TRBD2. J gave up 0 bases and V 3 bases, and 1 base lay outside the gene matches. The CDR3 loop spans 15 amino acids. In germline, CDR1 is SGDLS, CDR2 YYNGEE. CDR3 DNA: TGTGCCAGCAGCGAGACTAGCGGGAGCTCCTACGAGCAGTACTTC. Its protein is CASSETSGSSYEQYF.

This chain connects TRBV7-2 to TRBJ2-1; TRBD2 matches 12 bases. This CDR3 has 17 residues. CDR1 and CDR2 (germline): SGHTA, FQGNSA. V lost 3 bases to trimming and J lost 12 bases; unmatched junction nucleotides: 15. The CDR3 spells CASSFYGLAGGRRVQFF. The DNA for the CDR3 is TGTGCCAGCAGCTTCTATGGGCTAGCGGGAGGGAGGAGGGTGCAGTTCTTC.

This clonotype appeared a few times. This chain uses TRBV3-1 with TRBJ1-1; possibly TRBD1 for D (6 bases). V was shortened by 2 bases and J by 5 bases, with 15 bases between the two germline ends. The germline gives CDR1 LGHDT, CDR2 YNNKEL (reference sequence). CDR3 size: 15 residues. This chain's CDR3 is CASSQFNRERTEAFF. For the CDR3, the DNA is TGTGCCAGCAGCCAATTCAACAGGGAGAGGACTGAAGCTTTCTTT.

This clonotype was counted at least ten times. This CDR3 is CASSQDGTGQETQYF. The CDR3 DNA reads TGTGCCAGCAGCCAAGATGGTACAGGCCAAGAGACCCAGTACTTC. J is TRBJ2-5 and V is TRBV3-1; possibly TRBD1 for D (5 bases). V gave up 0 bases and J gave up 1 base, with 9 bases separating them. This CDR3 contains 15 residues. Germline-derived CDR1 and CDR2 are LGHDT and YNNKEL (reference sequence).

This clonotype appeared a few times. The CDR3: CASSKEAGDYEQYF. As DNA, the CDR3 is TGTGCCAGCAGCAAAGAAGCGGGTGACTACGAGCAGTACTTC. The chain joins TRBV7-2 to TRBJ2-7, with D maybe TRBD2 (6 bases). The CDR3 spans 14 residues. Between the trimmed V and J ends, which lost 5 bases and 3 bases, there was a span of 14 bases. The germline V gene encodes CDR1 SGHTA and CDR2 FQGNSA.

This rearrangement joins TRBV18 to TRBJ1-2; 12 bases fit TRBD1. This CDR3 contains 17 residues. Germline V CDR1 and CDR2: KGHSH, LQKENI. Trimming at V came to 2 bases and at J to 7 bases, leaving 11 bases not matched to a gene. The CDR3 is CASSPMGQGASLIGYTF. CDR3 nucleotides: TGTGCCAGCTCACCAATGGGACAGGGGGCCTCGCTGATTGGCTACACCTTC.

A remark on this clonotype: At one of its ends the junction is not consistent with the germline gene, which may arise from a read error. The rearrangement joins TRBV18 to TRBJ1-1; a weak D match, TRBD1 (6 bases). The CDR3 spans 14 residues. In germline, CDR1 is KGHSH, CDR2 LQKENI. The CDR3 reads CASSRGPGDTEAYF. CDR3 nucleotide sequence: TGTGCCAGCTCTCGGGGCCCCGGGGACACTGAAGCTTACTTT.

The sample holds a few counts of this clonotype. Here the CDR3 DNA reads TGTGCCTTGAACCGGGACAGGCACAGCGAGCAGTACTTC. Its protein is CALNRDRHSEQYF. The gene calls are TRBV30 and TRBJ2-4; the match to TRBD1 covers 8 bases. The last part of the DNA fits TRBJ2-7 better; the J call may be wrong. Germline CDR1 is GTSNPN and CDR2 is SVGIG (reference sequence). This CDR3 has 13 residues.

In its sample, this clonotype was seen a few times. This CDR3 is CASSLFPGYNEQFF. In nucleotides, the CDR3 is TGTGCCAGCAGTTTATTCCCCGGTTACAATGAGCAGTTCTTC. The chain combines TRBV12-3 or TRBV12-4 with TRBJ2-1, with unresolved D. The CDR3 totals 14 residues. The germline V and J ends were trimmed by 2 bases and 4 bases, with 9 bases remaining between them.

This chain uses TRBV5-1 with TRBJ2-5; 8 bases map to TRBD1. The CDR3 extends over 15 amino acids. The ends lost 4 bases at V and 4 bases at J; junction bases unmatched: 9. In germline, CDR1 is SGHRS, CDR2 YFSETQ. CDR3 bases: TGCGCCAGCAGCCGGACAGGGAGGCCCCTAGAGACCCAGTACTTC. Residues: CASSRTGRPLETQYF.

This clonotype was recorded a few times. The chain recombines TRBV20-1 with TRBJ2-5, with 8 bases fitting TRBD2. The CDR3 totals 17 residues. Germline V gene data show CDR1 as DFQATT and CDR2 as SNEGSKA (reference sequence). Unmatched junction bases numbered 9, after V lost 0 bases and J lost 0 bases. The CDR3 is CSAREATSGDNQETQYF. DNA of the CDR3: TGCAGTGCTAGAGAGGCTACTAGCGGAGATAACCAAGAGACCCAGTACTTC.

The genes are TRBV5-1 and TRBJ1-4; D possibly corresponds to TRBD1 (5 bases). This CDR3 spans 16 amino acids. V lost 4 bases and J 5 bases, leaving 18 bases between the germline ends. In germline, CDR1 is SGHRS, CDR2 YFSETQ. CDR3 protein: CASSTTGDSPNEKLFF. For the CDR3, the DNA is TGCGCCAGCAGCACCACAGGAGACAGTCCCAATGAAAAACTGTTTTTT.

The rearrangement joins TRBV5-1 to TRBJ2-7, with TRBD1 as a possible D gene (5 bases). V shed 3 bases and J shed 0 bases, with 16 bases lying between them. Germline CDR1 SGHRS, CDR2 YFSETQ. This CDR3 region has 16 residues. CDR3 nucleotides: TGCGCCAGCAGCTCGTACGGCAGGACAAGCTCCTACGAGCAGTACTTC. This codes for CASSSYGRTSSYEQYF.

A few counts support this clonotype. The V and J genes are TRBV5-1 and TRBJ2-7; TRBD1 matches 9 bases. V was clipped by 4 bases and J by 4 bases; unmatched bases: 6. Germline V gene sequence: CDR1 SGHRS, CDR2 YFSETQ. The CDR3 is made up of 14 amino acids. The CDR3 nucleotides read TGCGCCAGCAGCAGGGGACAGGGTATGTACGAGCAGTACTTC. It yields the protein CASSRGQGMYEQYF. The full variable domain, completed using reference TRBV5-1 and TRBJ2-7, is KAGVTQTPRYLIKTRGQQVTLSCSPISGHRSVSWYQQTPGQGLQFLFEYFSETQRNKGNFPGRFSGRQFSNSRSEMNVSTLELGDSALYLCASSRGQGMYEQYFGPGTRLTVT.

This clonotype was detected a few times. V and J are TRBV2 and TRBJ2-7; D is uncertain. The germline gives CDR1 SNHLY, CDR2 FYNNEI. The V end lost 8 bases, the J end lost 3 bases, and 11 bases lay between the germline ends. The length of the CDR3 is 12 residues. The CDR3 here is CASRTYDYEQYF. CDR3 DNA: TGTGCCAGCCGAACCTACGACTACGAGCAGTACTTC.

This clonotype was observed a handful of times. The chain is built from TRBV12-5 and TRBJ2-1; the match to TRBD2 covers 13 bases. J lost 7 bases, V lost 6 bases, and 12 bases had no gene match. The CDR3 covers 17 residues. Germline values: CDR1 LGHNT, CDR2 FRNRAP. CDR3 nucleotide sequence: TGTGCTAGTGGGCGGACTAGCGGGAGCCTAAATCCGAATGAGCAGTTCTTC. Amino acid sequence: CASGRTSGSLNPNEQFF.

This clonotype occurred many times. This rearrangement joins TRBV12-3 or TRBV12-4 to TRBJ2-7; 10 bases fit TRBD2. The length of the CDR3 is 15 residues. Trimming at V came to 2 bases and at J to 4 bases, leaving 5 bases not matched to a gene. As DNA, the CDR3 is TGTGCCAGCAGTTTAAGCGGTAGCGGGAGGTACGAGCAGTACTTC. Protein: CASSLSGSGRYEQYF.

Only a few counts were recorded for this clonotype. The DNA for the CDR3 is TGTGCCATGACGACAGGTGGAGCTAACTATGGCTACACCTTC. Translated: CAMTTGGANYGYTF. The chain is built from TRBV2 and TRBJ1-2; perhaps TRBD1 as D (6 bases). Germline V gene sequence: CDR1 SNHLY, CDR2 FYNNEI. CDR3 length: 14 amino acids. Trimming took off 10 bases at V and 0 bases at J, with 15 bases between the two ends.

Ten or more counts support this clonotype. V usage is TRBV7-9 and J usage is TRBJ2-5, with unresolved D. Trimming shortened V by 5 bases and J by 6 bases, and 10 bases separated the two germline ends. The CDR3 length is 12 residues. Germline-derived CDR1 and CDR2 are SEHNR and FQNEAQ (reference sequence). CDR3 region: CASSQGYQTQYF. In DNA form, the CDR3 reads TGTGCCAGCAGCCAAGGGTATCAGACCCAGTACTTC.

A few counts support this clonotype. The chain couples TRBV7-2 to TRBJ1-2; TRBD1 matches 7 bases. Trimming removed 4 bases from V and 7 bases from J; junction bases left unmatched: 6. This CDR3 is built from 13 residues. The V gene's germline CDR1 is SGHTA and CDR2 FQGNSA. CDR3 nucleotide sequence: TGTGCCAGCAGCTCCCAAGGGGGCCTTGGCTACACCTTC. It encodes CASSSQGGLGYTF. Full variable domain (remainder filled in from reference TRBV7-2 and TRBJ1-2): GAGVSQSPSNKVTEKGKDVELRCDPISGHTALYWYRQSLGQGLEFLIYFQGNSAPDKSGLPSDRFSAERTGGSVSTLTIQRTQQEDSAVYLCASSSQGGLGYTFGSGTRLTVV.

The rearrangement uses TRBV12-3 or TRBV12-4 and TRBJ1-1; the match to TRBD1 covers 8 bases. Trimming removed 7 bases from V and 2 bases from J; junction bases left unmatched: 18. The CDR3 is made up of 18 amino acids. The CDR3 loop is CASTPPDRDGLGNTEAFF. The CDR3 region has the DNA TGTGCCAGCACTCCCCCGGACAGGGACGGGTTGGGAAACACTGAAGCTTTCTTT.

This clonotype was observed a handful of times. This chain links TRBV6-1 with TRBJ2-1; TRBD1 might be the D (5 bases). The CDR3 extends over 13 amino acids. Germline CDR1 reads MNHNS; CDR2 reads SASEGT. V was shortened by 7 bases and J by 7 bases, with 14 bases between the two germline ends. The CDR3 sequence is CASNVAGMNEQFF. Written as DNA, the CDR3 is TGTGCCAGCAACGTCGCAGGGATGAATGAGCAGTTCTTC.